This is a list of T cell receptor beta chains from one sample in a study of blood T cell repertoires in COVID-19. This table comes from immunoSEQ multiplex PCR, and its TCRdb copy is limited to in-frame clones, with some not included. The sample records fewer than 300,000 clones, less than 85% being singletons. The sample was peripheral blood. These receptors originate from a woman between 18 and 29 years old with acute or convalescent COVID-19. CDR3s include the opening cysteine and the closing phenylalanine or tryptophan. D genes are given only for firm matches. Clone size, where shown, is once, few, many, or a class for clones that have expanded.

J,D,size,V,CDR3,DNA
TRBJ1-2,TRBD1,once,TRBV7-2,CASSPGQAIGYTF,TGTGCCAGCAGCCCAGGACAGGCAATTGGCTACACCTTC
TRBJ2-2,TRBD2,-,TRBV28,CASSSTGTRNTGELFF,TGTGCCAGCAGCTCAACCGGGACTAGGAACACCGGGGAGCTGTTTTTT
TRBJ2-7,TRBD2,-,TRBV29-1,CSVEEGTTDEQYF,TGCAGCGTTGAAGAGGGGACTACTGACGAGCAGTACTTC
TRBJ1-3,-,-,TRBV7-9,CASSPVVNTIYF,TGTGCCAGCAGCCCGGTGGTAAACACCATATATTTT
TRBJ2-7,-,once,TRBV5-6,CASSLGPESRYYYEQYF,TGTGCCAGCAGCTTGGGGCCCGAGTCCAGGTATTACTACGAGCAGTACTTC
TRBJ1-5,TRBD1,-,TRBV7-2,CASSPPRGPSSGQPQHF,TGTGCCAGCAGCCCACCGAGGGGGCCTTCATCGGGTCAGCCCCAGCATTTT
TRBJ2-7,-,-,TRBV30,CAWRKQRVTYEQYF,TGTGCCTGGAGAAAACAGAGGGTGACCTACGAGCAGTACTTC
TRBJ2-3,-,-,TRBV5-1,CASRLGASTDTQYF,TGCGCCAGCAGACTGGGGGCGTCCACAGATACGCAGTATTTT
TRBJ1-5,TRBD1,-,TRBV5-6,CASSRRGQQVRQPQHF,TGTGCCAGCAGCCGCCGGGGACAGCAGGTCCGGCAGCCCCAGCATTTT
TRBJ1-4,TRBD1,-,TRBV7-9,CASTSHEQGGEKLFF,TGTGCCAGCACCTCGCACGAACAGGGGGGTGAAAAACTGTTTTTT
TRBJ2-1,-,-,TRBV18,CASSLTGDYNEQFF,TGTGCCAGCTCCCTCACCGGAGATTACAATGAGCAGTTCTTC
TRBJ2-1,-,-,TRBV28,CASSPLSDRNEQFF,TGTGCCAGCAGCCCTCTGAGCGACCGGAATGAGCAGTTCTTC
TRBJ2-5,TRBD2,-,TRBV12-3/TRBV12-4,CASNILAGETQYF,TGTGCCAGCAACATACTAGCGGGAGAGACCCAGTACTTC
TRBJ2-7,TRBD1,-,TRBV5-1,CASSLGPGTGIGSYEQYF,TGCGCCAGCAGCTTGGGGCCCGGGACAGGGATCGGGTCCTACGAGCAGTACTTC
TRBJ1-1,-,-,TRBV30,CAWSVQVGAFF,TGTGCCTGGAGTGTACAAGTCGGGGCTTTCTTT
TRBJ2-7,-,-,TRBV15,CATSRTRFLGEQYF,TGTGCCACCAGCAGGACTAGGTTTCTGGGCGAGCAGTACTTC
TRBJ1-1,-,-,TRBV12-3/TRBV12-4,CASIPGYHTEAFF,TGTGCCAGCATTCCAGGGTATCACACTGAAGCTTTCTTT
TRBJ1-1,-,-,TRBV10-1,CASSESKGQRNTEAFF,TGCGCCAGCAGTGAGTCGAAAGGACAAAGGAACACTGAAGCTTTCTTT
TRBJ2-7,-,-,TRBV27,CASSLSATAYYEQYF,TGTGCCAGCAGTTTATCTGCGACAGCCTACTACGAGCAGTACTTC
TRBJ1-1,-,-,TRBV15,CATSGGTNYEAFF,TGTGCCACCAGCGGAGGGACAAACTATGAAGCTTTCTTT
TRBJ2-2,-,-,TRBV6-1,CASSEVVSELFF,TGTGCCAGCAGTGAAGTCGTGTCGGAGCTGTTTTTT
TRBJ2-7,TRBD2,-,TRBV7-2,CASSPPRAGGHYEQYF,TGTGCCAGCAGCCCCCCCCGGGCGGGAGGGCATTACGAGCAGTACTTC
TRBJ1-2,TRBD1,-,TRBV6-5,CASRDDRVLGYTF,TGTGCCAGCAGAGATGACAGGGTTCTTGGCTACACCTTC
TRBJ2-1,-,-,TRBV20-1,CSKLAYNEQFF,TGCAGTAAACTAGCCTACAATGAGCAGTTCTTC
TRBJ1-6,-,-,TRBV7-2,CASSLAFFGRGAPLHF,TGTGCCAGCAGCTTAGCGTTCTTCGGTCGAGGAGCACCCCTCCACTTT
TRBJ2-7,TRBD2,-,TRBV19,CASSGGKGLAGVWEQYF,TGTGCCAGTAGTGGAGGAAAGGGACTAGCGGGAGTATGGGAGCAGTACTTC